The sequence of this TCR beta chain was determined in a study of blood T cell repertoires in COVID-19 (dated by TCRdb to between 2020 and 2021). Notes on the research overall: The collaborator samples originated in the United States, Italy and Spain and spanned the acute and convalescent phases of COVID-19. Where HLA class I and class II types were available, the types were taken from metadata supplied by the sample provider, not from assay-based typing. Nearly every sample came with metadata listing a de-identified subject ID, COVID-19 status, age in years and sex. Samples came from the ongoing ImmuneRACE study (first 160 participants) plus 1,254 subjects from 6 global collaborators. A freely available public database, intended as a resource for researchers studying the immune response to SARS-CoV-2, is where the repertoires were released. The dataset comprised deeply sampled blood TCRbeta repertoires from subjects exposed to, actively infected with, or recovered from COVID-19. The prospective study material was composed of cDNA or gDNA derived from T cells, B-cell-depleted T cells, or PBMCs.

Enrolling through a virtual design, the prospective study's participants ranged in age from roughly 18 to 89 years and lived across about two dozen United States geographic areas. In the prospective study, cohorts were assigned on the basis of participant-reported clinical history obtained from a screening survey and a study questionnaire. For ImmuneRACE Cohort 3, a participant was defined as recovered based on two consecutive negative NP/OP PCR tests, clearance by a healthcare professional, or resolution of symptoms. Mobile phlebotomists in the prospective study collected whole blood, serum and a nasopharyngeal or oropharyngeal swab from every participant. Prospective study participants could optionally give additional blood draws and questionnaires over a roughly 2-month period. Prospective study blood samples were shipped either frozen or at room temperature before DNA extraction. As regards this clone: It has no known antigen specificity. Base qualities are not at hand, and no much larger clone is one base apart.

For CDR1 and CDR2, the germline V gene lists MGHRA and YSYEKL. Relative to germline, V is 2 bases shorter and J is 2 bases shorter, with 14 bases between their ends. Counted from cysteine to phenylalanine, this CDR3 has 16 amino acids. The CDR3 DNA has 48 bases and is translated from base 1. What the authors observed across the whole study: The amount of clinical and demographic metadata varied by source and participant and was provided uncurated.

The immunoSEQ Assay, a bias-controlled multiplex PCR, was used to amplify TCRbeta CDR3 regions from genomic DNA. Per the original workflow: The number of nucleated cells in each sample was estimated by amplification of reference gene primers within the assay. To quantify the absolute abundance of each unique TCRbeta CDR3 rearrangement, sequence reads were collapsed and filtered. Productive Simpson clonality was computed per sample as the square root of Simpson's diversity index over productive rearrangements. TCRdb retrieved this table from immuneACCESS and kept in-frame rearrangements only. Not all clones are present; in checked studies, unresolved V genes account for under half, and no reason is known for the remainder. For V, J and clone size, that table is used; D and trimming come from the DNA. The sample records 300,000 to 400,000 clones, 90% of which are singletons. Clones ranked in the top ten supply approximately 2.5% of the sample.

The chain employs TRBV4-1 and TRBJ2-3; a weak D assignment points to TRBD1 (5 bases agree). This clonotype was obtained from a man between 60 and 75 years old who had recovered from COVID-19. Sequencing input: PBMCs or T cells enriched from blood (not recorded which). The bases read TGCGCCAGCAGCCAAAGAGACAGTCCATTCACAGATACGCAGTATTTT. It translates as CASSQRDSPFTDTQYF.